This T cell receptor beta chain appears in the sequencing data of a study of T-cell memory formation after mild COVID-19. Of note for this clonotype: Its antigen is not identified.

CDR3 length: 15 amino acids. CDR1 is DFQATT and CDR2 is SNEGSKA in the germline V gene (reference sequence). Trimming took off 0 bases at V and 1 base at J, with 12 bases between the two ends. Broader study findings: Second-wave clones that peaked on day 37 lacked confirmed SARS-CoV-2 specificity.

TCRdb recomputed calls from the 5' RACE reads with MiXCR, one row per CDR3 protein. The sample records roughly 550,000 distinct CDR3 sequences, about 20% being singletons. This clonotype was obtained from an adult woman who had mild COVID-19 (a few samples of this study predate the infection). Cell type and time point are not known. Sequences were obtained from PBMCs or a T cell subset sorted from them (not recorded which). J is TRBJ1-1 and V is TRBV20-1, with a weak D call TRBD1 (6 bases). The CDR3 loop is CSARDAGRGNTEAFF. CDR3 nucleotides: TGCAGTGCTAGAGATGCGGGCAGGGGGAACACTGAAGCTTTCTTT.